The 26 T cell receptor beta chains presented below share a single source sample, sequenced in a study of response to subunit inactivated influenza vaccine. TCRdb reprocessed the RT-PCR reads with MiXCR, giving one entry per CDR3 protein. The data show over 150,000 distinct CDR3 sequences, with about 10% seen just once and approximately 35% held by the top ten. The material sequenced was CD8+ T cells sorted from PBMCs, taken less than 30 months after vaccination. The receptor source for this set is a man aged 50-75 years who received an inactivated influenza vaccine.

V is TRBV4-1 and J is TRBJ1-2; TRBD1 is a possible D gene (5 bases). V lost 6 bases, J lost 8 bases, and 19 bases lay in between. The CDR3 sequence is 14 residues long. Per germline, CDR1 MGHRA and CDR2 YSYEKL. The CDR3 bases are TGCGCCAGCAGTTTGAACCGGGACCCAGCAGGCTACACCTTC. Translation: CASSLNRDPAGYTF.

The chain combines TRBV7-2 with TRBJ1-1; the D gene is possibly TRBD1 (6 bases). Per germline, CDR1 SGHTA and CDR2 FQGNSA. This CDR3 contains 16 residues. Trimming removed 5 bases at V and 4 bases at J, with 20 bases between. CDR3 sequence: CASSPRSRTAITEAFF. The CDR3 DNA follows: TGTGCCAGCAGCCCCCGATCCCGGACAGCTATCACTGAAGCTTTCTTT.

In this sample, this clonotype turned up many times. This CDR3 is CASSPAGDTQYF. The DNA for the CDR3 is TGTGCCAGCAGTCCTGCAGGAGATACGCAGTATTTT. The chain employs TRBV28 and TRBJ2-3; unclear D gene. V lost 5 bases to trimming and J lost 5 bases, with 8 bases between them. The CDR3 has 12 residues. Looked up from germline, CDR1 is MDHEN and CDR2 is SYDVKM. The whole variable domain, remainder taken from reference TRBV28 and TRBJ2-3, is DVKVTQSSRYLVKRTGEKVFLECVQDMDHENMFWYRQDPGLGLRLIYFSYDVKMKEKGDIPEGYSVSREKKERFSLILESASTNQTSMYLCASSPAGDTQYFGPGTRLTVL.

The table lists this clonotype with a few counts. The chain combines TRBV7-6 with TRBJ1-6; D may be TRBD1 (5 bases). The CDR3 is made up of 18 amino acids. CDR1 is SGHVS, CDR2 FNYEAQ, per germline. Deletions cut 2 bases from V and 7 bases from J, with 21 bases between. The CDR3 bases are TGTGCCAGCAGCTTATACGCCCCACCCGGGGGTGAGAATTCACCCCTCCACTTT. Amino acid sequence: CASSLYAPPGGENSPLHF.

The genes are TRBV27 and TRBJ2-7, with D possibly TRBD1 on 5 matching bases. The V and J ends lost 4 bases and 5 bases respectively, with 18 bases between them. The CDR3 has 15 residues. Looked up from germline, CDR1 is MNHEY and CDR2 is SMNVEV (reference sequence). CDR3 loop: CASSSRPTGWDEQYF. In DNA, the CDR3 is TGTGCCAGCAGTTCGCGGCCCACAGGTTGGGACGAGCAGTACTTC.

This clonotype appeared a few times. The chain recombines TRBV9 with TRBJ2-7, with a tentative D call TRBD2 (5 bases). This CDR3 has 14 residues. Germline V lookup: CDR1 SGDLS, CDR2 YYNGEE. V gave up 3 bases and J gave up 2 bases, with 12 bases separating them. The CDR3 DNA reads TGTGCCAGCAGCGGACTTGAGGGCCCCTACGAGCAGTACTTC. Translation: CASSGLEGPYEQYF.

This clonotype was detected a few times. The V and J genes are TRBV4-3 and TRBJ2-7; 7 bases match TRBD1. This CDR3 region has 15 residues. Germline CDR1 and CDR2: LGHNA and YSLEER. V dropped 0 bases and J dropped 2; count of bases not matched to a gene: 4. The CDR3 here is CASSQDRDRPYEQYF. The CDR3 DNA reads as TGCGCCAGCAGCCAAGATAGGGACAGACCCTACGAGCAGTACTTC.

The gene calls are TRBV4-3 and TRBJ1-2; 8 nucleotides match TRBD1. V was pared by 0 bases and J by 3 bases, with 9 bases of the junction left unmatched. Per the germline V gene, CDR1 is LGHNA and CDR2 is YSLEER. The CDR3 extends over 17 amino acids. This CDR3 reads CASSQDWMGGQDYGYTF. DNA of the CDR3: TGCGCCAGCAGCCAAGATTGGATGGGGGGACAGGACTATGGCTACACCTTC.

This clonotype came up many times. V gene TRBV5-1 combines with J gene TRBJ1-6; unclear D gene. The CDR3 has 14 residues. Trimming left V 2 bases short and J 7 bases short, with 10 bases between. Germline V CDR1 and CDR2: SGHRS, YFSETQ. The CDR3 nucleotides are TGCGCCAGCAGCTTTACCGGGAGAAATTCACCCCTCCACTTT. It translates to CASSFTGRNSPLHF.

This clonotype was detected a few times. The chain joins TRBV4-1 to TRBJ2-1, with 8 bases aligning to TRBD2. Per germline, CDR1 MGHRA and CDR2 YSYEKL. The ends lost 4 bases at V and 6 bases at J; junction bases unmatched: 8. This CDR3 is built from 15 residues. DNA of the CDR3: TGCGCCAGCAGCCCCAGCGGGAGACTGGCCAATGAGCAGTTCTTC. It is translated as CASSPSGRLANEQFF.

CDR3: CASSETGQPSGANVLTF. CDR3 DNA sequence: TGTGCCAGCAGCGAAACTGGACAGCCCTCTGGGGCCAACGTCCTGACTTTC. V usage is TRBV9 and J usage is TRBJ2-6, with D possibly matching TRBD1 (6 bases). The length of the CDR3 is 17 residues. Germline lookup yields CDR1 SGDLS and CDR2 YYNGEE. Trimming cost V 3 bases and J 0 bases, with 13 bases left between them.

This chain uses TRBV12-3 or TRBV12-4 with TRBJ1-1; D is possibly TRBD1 (5 bases). The V end was cut by 2 bases, the J end by 0 bases, with 10 bases between. The CDR3 consists of 15 residues. The CDR3 bases are TGTGCCAGCAGTTTAAGGCAGGGCATGAACACTGAAGCTTTCTTT. Protein: CASSLRQGMNTEAFF.

CDR3 protein: CASSEDGLLVVANQPQHF. CDR3 in DNA: TGTGCCAGCTCAGAGGACGGTCTTCTGGTAGTGGCCAATCAGCCCCAGCATTTT. The rearrangement uses TRBV18 and TRBJ1-5; the D is unclear. This CDR3 is built from 18 residues. V lost 5 bases and J lost 3, with 23 bases in between. Germline V gene data show CDR1 as KGHSH and CDR2 as LQKENI.

This clonotype was detected many times. The chain couples TRBV27 to TRBJ2-7; D may correspond to TRBD1 or TRBD2 (5 bases each). The CDR3 sequence is 16 residues long. Deletions cut 6 bases from V and 4 bases from J, with 22 bases between. Germline V CDR1 and CDR2: MNHEY, SMNVEV (reference sequence). CDR3 nucleotides: TGTGCCAGCAGCCCCGAGGGGCAAAGGGCGAGTTACGAGCAGTACTTC. Residues: CASSPEGQRASYEQYF.

This clonotype was found a few times. The chain has TRBV12-3 or TRBV12-4 and TRBJ2-3, with D possibly matching TRBD2 (6 bases). The V end lost 5 bases, the J end lost 6 bases, and 15 bases lay between the germline ends. The CDR3 runs 14 residues. The CDR3 DNA follows: TGTGCCAGCAGTCCCATAGGGGCGGGGGATACGCAGTATTTT. Protein product: CASSPIGAGDTQYF.

The chain is built from TRBV5-5 and TRBJ1-2; D possibly corresponds to TRBD1 (5 bases). This CDR3 has 16 residues. Germline-derived CDR1 and CDR2 are SGHKS and YYEKEE (reference sequence). V was pared by 0 bases and J by 2 bases, with 14 bases between. Here the CDR3 reads CASSLASQGSNYGYTF. The CDR3 nucleotides are TGTGCCAGCAGCTTGGCCTCCCAGGGCTCAAACTATGGCTACACCTTC.

This clonotype occurred a few times. The gene calls are TRBV7-2 and TRBJ2-3; 10 nucleotides line up with TRBD2. J lost 5 bases, V lost 1 base, and 6 bases had no gene match. The germline V gene has CDR1 SGHTA and CDR2 FQGNSA. CDR3 length: 16 amino acids. CDR3 amino acids: CASSLVSGGAQDTQYF. Written as DNA, the CDR3 is TGTGCCAGCAGCTTAGTGAGCGGGGGGGCACAAGATACGCAGTATTTT.

The gene calls are TRBV7-9 and TRBJ1-5; 7 bases are shared with TRBD1. CDR1 is SEHNR, CDR2 FQNEAQ, per germline (reference sequence). The CDR3 consists of 15 residues. V lost 2 bases and J lost 2; bases outside the gene matches: 3. The CDR3 nucleotides are TGTGCCAGCAGCTTACAGGGGGAGGGCAATCAGCCCCAGCATTTT. Protein product: CASSLQGEGNQPQHF.

This clonotype was seen more than once but under ten times. The chain couples TRBV7-8 to TRBJ2-2, with D unclear. CDR1 is SGHVS, CDR2 FQNEAQ, per germline. The CDR3 spans 14 residues. The ends were cut back, 2 bases at V and 5 bases at J, with 9 bases in the middle. The CDR3 sequence is CASSLLGKTGELFF. CDR3 in DNA: TGTGCCAGCAGCTTATTGGGGAAAACCGGGGAGCTGTTTTTT.

This clonotype was seen more than once but under ten times. V gene TRBV12-3 or TRBV12-4 combines with J gene TRBJ2-7; D gene ambiguous. CDR3 length: 12 residues. The V end lost 6 bases, the J end lost 4 bases, and 10 bases lay between the germline ends. The CDR3 DNA is TGTGCCAGCAGCTCCCGCTGGTACGAGCAGTACTTC. Its translation is CASSSRWYEQYF.

This clonotype was seen ten or more times. V usage is TRBV6-2 or TRBV6-3 and J usage is TRBJ1-5; no definite D call. Trimming stripped 5 bases from V and 2 bases from J, with 16 bases between. Germline CDR1 is MNHEY and CDR2 is SVGEGT. The CDR3 sequence is 16 residues long. For the CDR3, the DNA is TGTGCCAGCAGTGACGCGGGTGAGGAAGGCAATCAGCCCCAGCATTTT. Amino acid sequence: CASSDAGEEGNQPQHF.

V gene TRBV7-2 combines with J gene TRBJ2-3; 11 bases agree with TRBD2. Germline V gene data show CDR1 as SGHTA and CDR2 as FQGNSA. Germline trimming cut 2 bases from V and 2 bases from J; bases unmatched to any gene: 9. CDR3 length: 18 amino acids. The CDR3 DNA follows: TGTGCCAGCAGCTTACGCCTTCGACTAGCGGGAACCACAGATACGCAGTATTTT. Translated, it gives CASSLRLRLAGTTDTQYF.

The rearrangement joins TRBV7-8 to TRBJ2-7, with 7 bases identical to TRBD2. The CDR3 is made up of 13 amino acids. The germline V gene encodes CDR1 SGHVS and CDR2 FQNEAQ. The junction had 7 bases not matched to a gene; V was cut back by 6 bases and J by 5 bases. The CDR3 region is CASRRREYHEQYF. The CDR3 DNA reads TGTGCCAGCAGGAGGCGGGAGTACCACGAGCAGTACTTC.

This clonotype was counted ten times or more. The chain recombines TRBV12-3 or TRBV12-4 with TRBJ2-3; D is unresolved. V was trimmed by 5 bases and J by 6 bases, leaving 15 bases between them. The length of the CDR3 is 14 residues. CDR3 bases: TGTGCCAGCAGTCCTGGATTAATCGGGGATACGCAGTATTTT. Protein sequence: CASSPGLIGDTQYF.

The chain couples TRBV11-1 to TRBJ2-1, with 10 bases identical to TRBD2. The V gene end was trimmed by 1 base and the J gene end by 0 bases; junction bases not matched to a gene: 9. The CDR3 is made up of 19 amino acids. The germline V gene has CDR1 SGHAT and CDR2 FQDESV (reference sequence). The CDR3 loop is CASSLDPGTSASSYNEQFF. DNA of the CDR3: TGTGCCAGCAGCTTAGACCCCGGGACTAGCGCGAGCTCCTACAATGAGCAGTTCTTC.

The chain recombines TRBV12-3 or TRBV12-4 with TRBJ2-5; 7 nucleotides align to TRBD1. This CDR3 comprises 15 residues. V shed 1 base, J shed 1 base, and the junction held 3 bases outside the gene matches. CDR3 nucleotide sequence: TGTGCCAGCAGTTTAGAGAACAGGGGCCAAGAGACCCAGTACTTC. Protein sequence: CASSLENRGQETQYF.